These 2 T cell receptor beta chains were sequenced from one sample in a study of somatic mutations in cytotoxic T cells in rheumatoid arthritis. This table comes from immunoSEQ multiplex PCR, and its TCRdb copy is limited to in-frame clones, with some not included. The profile shows about 16,000 clones, roughly four fifths of them singletons. Sequencing was performed on CD8+ T cells sorted from blood. The origin of the receptors is a woman between 45 and 65 years old with rheumatoid arthritis.

The rearrangement uses TRBV6-4 and TRBJ1-1, with D perhaps TRBD1 (6 bases). V was cut by 0 bases and J by 5 bases, with 19 bases left in between. The germline CDR1 and CDR2 sequences are MRHNA and SNTAGT. This CDR3 comprises 17 residues. CDR3 nucleotides: TGTGCCAGCAGTGACTCCTCCGGGGGCGGTTTGGGAACTGAAGCTTTCTTT. Residues: CASSDSSGGGLGTEAFF.

This clone was counted only a few times. J is TRBJ1-2 and V is TRBV19, with TRBD1 as a possible D gene (5 bases). V was clipped by 5 bases and J by 4 bases, with 8 bases between them. The CDR3 length is 12 residues. The germline CDR1 and CDR2 sequences are LNHDA and SQIVND (reference sequence). CDR3: CASSPGIYGYTF. CDR3 DNA: TGTGCCAGTAGTCCAGGGATCTATGGCTACACCTTC.